This TCR beta chain was recorded in a study of shared clonotypes between healthy human individuals. Produced via immunoSEQ multiplex PCR; TCRdb's table is partial and in-frame only. The sample has some 2.1 million clones, about 95% seen once; the top ten hold roughly 1.1%. CD45RO-negative, CCR7-selected cells formed the naive CD8 fraction, which excluded terminally differentiated effector memory CD45RA+ cells. The source material was naive CD8+ T cells sorted from blood. The TCR originated in a man between 18 and 35 years old in good health.

CDR3 nucleotide sequence: TGTGCCAGCAAGGGACACGAAAAATCCTACGAGCAGTACTTC. Its translation: CASKGHEKSYEQYF. J is TRBJ2-7 and V is TRBV6-5; the D gene is possibly TRBD1 (6 bases). The V gene lost 7 bases and the J gene lost 1 base, with 14 bases spanning the gap. Germline CDR1 MNHEY, CDR2 SVGAGI. The CDR3 is 14 residues long.